This T cell receptor (beta chain) was captured by sequencing in a study of T cell changes during pregnancy in multiple sclerosis. Libraries were prepared by immunoSEQ multiplex PCR; TCRdb keeps only in-frame clonotypes and omits some of them. Of 35,000 to 50,000 clones in the sample, 87% were seen once. The clonotype comes from a female donor with multiple sclerosis, enrolled in a pregnancy study. The sequencing here drew on CD4+ T cells from peripheral blood mononuclear cells, taken after pregnancy.

CDR3 protein: CASSFLSGTGGYEQYF. The CDR3 DNA is TGTGCCAGCAGCTTCCTATCTGGGACAGGGGGCTACGAGCAGTACTTC. The chain has TRBV6-6 and TRBJ2-7; 11 nucleotides line up with TRBD1. The germline CDR1 and CDR2 sequences are MNHNY and SVGAGI (reference sequence). The CDR3 covers 16 residues. The trim removed 6 bases at V and 3 bases at J, leaving 10 bases unmatched.